These 26 T cell receptor beta chains originate from one sample sequenced in a study of T-cell reconstitution after alpha-beta-depleted transplantation in children. The TCRbeta library incorporated unique molecular identifiers. MiXCR, applied by TCRdb to the PCR reads, yields one record per CDR3 protein. In the table there are 250,000 to 400,000 distinct CDR3 sequences, roughly 21% of which are singletons. This specimen consisted of PBMCs, mostly from graft donor cells, obtained 180 days after TCRalphabeta/CD19-depleted stem cell transplant. These receptors originate from a male patient younger than 18 who had a stem cell transplant for acute lymphoblastic leukemia, so the T cells may come from the graft donor.

The chain has TRBV10-3 and TRBJ1-2, with a weak D call TRBD1 (5 bases). The V end was cut by 4 bases, the J end by 2 bases, with 14 bases between. Germline V gene sequence: CDR1 ENHRY, CDR2 SYGVKD. The CDR3 is made up of 15 amino acids. The chain's CDR3 is CAISGGFSPNYGYTF. For the CDR3, the DNA is TGTGCCATCAGTGGGGGCTTCTCCCCCAACTATGGCTACACCTTC.

The chain combines TRBV9 with TRBJ2-5; 7 positions match TRBD1. Germline-derived CDR1 and CDR2 are SGDLS and YYNGEE. Germline trimming cut 3 bases from V and 4 bases from J; bases unmatched to any gene: 12. The CDR3 totals 16 residues. The CDR3 DNA sequence: TGTGCCAGCAGCGGGAGGACAGGTTTAGTGGGAGAGACCCAGTACTTC. It yields the protein CASSGRTGLVGETQYF.

This clonotype has more than one count but fewer than ten. This chain connects TRBV5-1 to TRBJ1-5; TRBD1 aligns across 7 bases. CDR1 is SGHRS and CDR2 is YFSETQ in the germline V gene. The ends lost 2 bases at V and 4 bases at J; junction bases unmatched: 15. The CDR3 extends over 18 amino acids. The CDR3 spells CASSFSTFIGTANQPQHF. In DNA, the CDR3 is TGCGCCAGCAGCTTTTCTACCTTTATCGGGACAGCTAATCAGCCCCAGCATTTT.

The chain couples TRBV15 to TRBJ2-1, with D possibly matching TRBD1 (6 bases). Germline loops: CDR1 LNHNV, CDR2 YYDKDF (reference sequence). The V end lost 0 bases, the J end lost 1 base, and 19 bases lay between the germline ends. CDR3 length equals 19 residues. The CDR3 DNA follows: TGTGCCACCAGCAGAGAGGCCCGTCGGACAGATCCTTCCTACAATGAGCAGTTCTTC. It yields the protein CATSREARRTDPSYNEQFF.

A single count supports this clonotype. The chain links TRBV12-3 or TRBV12-4 to TRBJ1-4; 7 nucleotides agree with TRBD1. Trimming removed 8 bases from V and 8 bases from J; junction bases left unmatched: 11. The CDR3 spans 14 residues. CDR3: CASGTTGRVEKLFF. The CDR3, as DNA: TGTGCCAGCGGTACGACAGGGAGGGTAGAAAAACTGTTTTTT.

In this sample, this clonotype turned up a few times. The rearrangement uses TRBV20-1 and TRBJ2-4; D is ambiguous. The germline V gene has CDR1 DFQATT and CDR2 SNEGSKA (reference sequence). The CDR3 spans 14 residues. V lost 3 bases and J 0 bases, leaving 9 bases between the germline ends. DNA of the CDR3: TGCAGTGCTAGGCCACGGCTAGCCAAAAACATTCAGTACTTC. As protein: CSARPRLAKNIQYF.

This clonotype was observed a few times. The chain combines TRBV7-9 with TRBJ2-7; D possibly corresponds to TRBD2 (7 bases). CDR1 is SEHNR and CDR2 is FQNEAQ in the germline V gene (reference sequence). V was clipped by 6 bases and J by 0 bases, with 18 bases between them. The CDR3 contains 16 residues. Written as DNA, the CDR3 is TGTGCCAGCAGTTACCCCAGGGGAGGGAACTCCTACGAGCAGTACTTC. It encodes CASSYPRGGNSYEQYF. Supplemented by reference TRBV7-9 and TRBJ2-7, the full variable domain reads DTGVSQNPRHKITKRGQNVTFRCDPISEHNRLYWYRQTLGQGPEFLTYFQNEAQLEKSRLLSDRFSAERPKGSFSTLEIQRTEQGDSAMYLCASSYPRGGNSYEQYFGPGTRLTVT.

This clonotype was detected ten times or more. The genes are TRBV5-1 and TRBJ2-1, with 15 positions matching TRBD2. CDR1 and CDR2 from the germline V gene are SGHRS and YFSETQ. The CDR3 runs 16 residues. V lost 7 bases to trimming and J lost 2 bases; unmatched junction nucleotides: 4. The CDR3: CASLGLAGGPYNEQFF. CDR3 in DNA: TGCGCCAGCCTCGGACTAGCGGGAGGGCCCTACAATGAGCAGTTCTTC.

This clonotype turned up a few times. This chain uses TRBV15 with TRBJ2-5; D gene uncertain. CDR1 and CDR2 (germline): LNHNV, YYDKDF (reference sequence). Trimming took off 0 bases at V and 3 bases at J, with 11 bases between the two ends. CDR3 length: 15 amino acids. DNA for the CDR3: TGTGCCACCAGCAGAGATGTCGGACGAGAAGAGACCCAGTACTTC. Amino acid sequence: CATSRDVGREETQYF.

This clonotype was recorded many times. V is TRBV12-3 or TRBV12-4 and J is TRBJ2-4, with D perhaps TRBD1 (6 bases). There are 14 residues in the CDR3. V was trimmed by 8 bases and J by 1 base, leaving 12 bases between them. CDR3 in amino acids: CASCLRGAKNIQYF. The CDR3 nucleotides are TGTGCCAGCTGCTTGAGGGGGGCCAAAAACATTCAGTACTTC.

The genes are TRBV13 and TRBJ2-7; D is perhaps TRBD2 (5 bases). Germline V gene lookup returns CDR1 PRHDT and CDR2 FYEKMQ (reference sequence). V dropped 1 base and J dropped 3 bases, with 13 bases sitting between them. The CDR3 contains 15 residues. CDR3 in amino acids: CASSLATGFLYEQYF. The DNA of the CDR3 is TGTGCCAGCAGCTTAGCGACGGGGTTCCTCTACGAGCAGTACTTC.

The chain recombines TRBV18 with TRBJ2-2; maybe TRBD1 (6 bases). The germline V gene has CDR1 KGHSH and CDR2 LQKENI. The CDR3 has 16 amino acids. Trimming shortened V by 5 bases and J by 0 bases, and 13 bases separated the two germline ends. In DNA form, the CDR3 reads TGTGCCAGCTCAGACGAACAGGGCCCGAACACCGGGGAGCTGTTTTTT. The encoded protein is CASSDEQGPNTGELFF.

The chain employs TRBV5-1 and TRBJ2-7; D not certain. This CDR3 has 15 residues. V was cut by 4 bases and J by 3 bases, with 17 bases left in between. CDR1 is SGHRS and CDR2 is YFSETQ in the germline V gene. CDR3 bases: TGCGCCAGCAGCCCCCTTTCGTGGCCGCTCTACGAGCAGTACTTC. It encodes CASSPLSWPLYEQYF. Full variable domain (rest looked up from reference TRBV5-1 and TRBJ2-7): KAGVTQTPRYLIKTRGQQVTLSCSPISGHRSVSWYQQTPGQGLQFLFEYFSETQRNKGNFPGRFSGRQFSNSRSEMNVSTLELGDSALYLCASSPLSWPLYEQYFGPGTRLTVT.

There are a few counts of this clonotype. The chain uses TRBV4-1 and TRBJ2-7; D is uncertain. Trimming left V 0 bases short and J 5 bases short, with 14 bases between. Germline V gene data show CDR1 as MGHRA and CDR2 as YSYEKL. There are 15 residues in the CDR3. Here the CDR3 reads CASSQDGVRRNEQYF. For the CDR3, the DNA is TGCGCCAGCAGCCAAGATGGGGTTCGCCGTAACGAGCAGTACTTC.

This clonotype came up a few times. The rearrangement uses TRBV11-2 and TRBJ2-2; D possibly matches TRBD1 or TRBD2 (5 bases each). Germline V gene sequence: CDR1 SGHAT, CDR2 FQNNGV. The V end lost 0 bases, the J end lost 5 bases, and 7 bases lay between the germline ends. The CDR3 is 14 amino acids. The CDR3 reads CASSLDGTTGELFF. The CDR3 DNA sequence: TGTGCCAGCAGCTTAGATGGGACGACCGGGGAGCTGTTTTTT.

This chain uses TRBV4-2 with TRBJ2-7; TRBD2 aligns across 9 bases. Germline CDR1 and CDR2: LGHNA and YNFKEQ. CDR3 length equals 13 residues. Losses at the gene ends were 0 bases for V and 6 bases for J; bases not matched to a gene: 0. CDR3 coding DNA: TGTGCCAGCAGCCAAGAACTAGCGGGCGAGCAGTACTTC. It codes for CASSQELAGEQYF.

There are a few counts of this clonotype. The chain employs TRBV20-1 and TRBJ2-1, with 9 bases that match TRBD2. The CDR3 spans 16 residues. CDR1 is DFQATT and CDR2 is SNEGSKA in the germline V gene (reference sequence). With 0 bases clipped from V and 4 bases from J, the junction kept 7 bases outside the gene matches. The CDR3 bases are TGCAGTGCTAGAGATCTCGGGACTAGCAGTTACAATGAGCAGTTCTTC. It translates to CSARDLGTSSYNEQFF.

This clonotype was observed a few times. The chain is built from TRBV29-1 and TRBJ2-7, with D unclear. Trimming stripped 1 base from V and 6 bases from J, with 10 bases between. The germline CDR1 and CDR2 sequences are SQVTM and ANQGSEA. The CDR3 length is 12 residues. The CDR3 region is CSVEVMATEQYF. CDR3 in DNA: TGCAGCGTTGAAGTTATGGCGACCGAGCAGTACTTC.

The rearrangement links TRBV24-1 to TRBJ2-4; no clear D gene. The CDR3 has 13 residues. Germline CDR1 reads KGHDR; CDR2 reads SFDVKD. With 5 bases removed from V and 0 bases from J, the gap between germline ends came to 4 bases. CDR3 sequence reads: CATSALAKNIQYF. DNA of the CDR3: TGTGCCACCAGTGCTCTAGCCAAAAACATTCAGTACTTC.

This clonotype was detected a few times. The V gene is TRBV4-1, the J gene TRBJ2-2; 7 nucleotides line up with TRBD1. V lost 4 bases, J lost 7 bases, and 9 bases stayed unmatched. This CDR3 is 15 amino acids long. CDR1 and CDR2 from the germline V gene are MGHRA and YSYEKL. In nucleotides, the CDR3 is TGCGCCAGCAGCCCCCGGGGCAGGGGGATCGGGGAGCTGTTTTTT. This translates into CASSPRGRGIGELFF.

The chain employs TRBV29-1 and TRBJ1-5; possibly TRBD1 for D (5 bases). The CDR3 length is 16 residues. Germline V lookup: CDR1 SQVTM, CDR2 ANQGSEA. V lost 5 bases and J 4 bases, leaving 21 bases between the germline ends. The CDR3: CSVPYPGPPGNQPQHF. CDR3 DNA sequence: TGCAGCGTTCCTTATCCGGGACCCCCTGGGAATCAGCCCCAGCATTTT.

J is TRBJ2-7 and V is TRBV18, with TRBD2 as a possible D gene (6 bases). The germline V gene has CDR1 KGHSH and CDR2 LQKENI. Deletions cut 2 bases from V and 0 bases from J, with 17 bases between. This CDR3 is built from 17 residues. The DNA of the CDR3 is TGTGCCAGCTCACCAAGCGGTCGGCGGGATTCCTCCTACGAGCAGTACTTC. Protein: CASSPSGRRDSSYEQYF.

In this sample, this clonotype turned up a few times. The chain is built from TRBV5-1 and TRBJ2-2, with 13 bases lining up with TRBD2. Germline assignment: CDR1 SGHRS and CDR2 YFSETQ. CDR3 size: 17 residues. V trimming: 5 bases; J trimming: 0 bases; junction bases outside the gene matches: 4. Here the CDR3 DNA reads TGCGCCAGCAGGTGGACTAGCGGGAGCCCGAACACCGGGGAGCTGTTTTTT. Encoded protein: CASRWTSGSPNTGELFF. Combining the CDR3 with reference TRBV5-1 and TRBJ2-2 gives the whole variable domain KAGVTQTPRYLIKTRGQQVTLSCSPISGHRSVSWYQQTPGQGLQFLFEYFSETQRNKGNFPGRFSGRQFSNSRSEMNVSTLELGDSALYLCASRWTSGSPNTGELFFGEGSRLTVL.

In this sample, this clonotype turned up a few times. This chain uses TRBV20-1 with TRBJ2-7; D is unclear. The V gene's germline CDR1 is DFQATT and CDR2 SNEGSKA (reference sequence). CDR3 size: 17 residues. V shed 5 bases and J shed 3 bases, with 26 bases lying between them. DNA for the CDR3: TGCAGTGCTCTTAACTCCCGGCAGCTCCTCGGGCGCTACGAGCAGTACTTC. This encodes CSALNSRQLLGRYEQYF.

This clonotype was seen ten or more times. The chain joins TRBV21-1 to TRBJ2-7; the table assigns TRBD2, which was not confirmed against the DNA. TRBV21-1 has pseudogene status. The CDR3 is 16 residues long. The DNA for the CDR3 is TGTGCCAGCAGCAAGCTGACTAGCGGGTCCGCCTACGAGCAGTACTTC. It yields the protein CASSKLTSGSAYEQYF.

There are a few counts of this clonotype. V usage is TRBV11-1 and J usage is TRBJ2-7, with TRBD2 matching over 9 bases. Germline V gene lookup returns CDR1 SGHAT and CDR2 FQDESV (reference sequence). This CDR3 comprises 15 residues. Trimming removed 3 bases from V and 2 bases from J; junction bases left unmatched: 5. CDR3 sequence: CASSFSSGNPYEQYF. The CDR3 nucleotides are TGTGCCAGCAGCTTCTCTAGCGGGAACCCCTACGAGCAGTACTTC.